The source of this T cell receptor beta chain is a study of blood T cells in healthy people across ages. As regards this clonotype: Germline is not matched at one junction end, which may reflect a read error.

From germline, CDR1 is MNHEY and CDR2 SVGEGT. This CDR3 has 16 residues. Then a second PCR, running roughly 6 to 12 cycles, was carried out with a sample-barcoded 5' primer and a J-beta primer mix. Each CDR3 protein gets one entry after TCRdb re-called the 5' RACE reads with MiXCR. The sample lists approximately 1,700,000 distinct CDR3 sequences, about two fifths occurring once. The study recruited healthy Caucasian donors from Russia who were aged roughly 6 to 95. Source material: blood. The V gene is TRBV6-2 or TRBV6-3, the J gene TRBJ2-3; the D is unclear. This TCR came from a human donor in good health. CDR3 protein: CASSYWALATTDTQYF. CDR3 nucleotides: TGTGCCAGTAGTTACTGGGCGCTGGCTACTACAGATACGCAGTATTTT.